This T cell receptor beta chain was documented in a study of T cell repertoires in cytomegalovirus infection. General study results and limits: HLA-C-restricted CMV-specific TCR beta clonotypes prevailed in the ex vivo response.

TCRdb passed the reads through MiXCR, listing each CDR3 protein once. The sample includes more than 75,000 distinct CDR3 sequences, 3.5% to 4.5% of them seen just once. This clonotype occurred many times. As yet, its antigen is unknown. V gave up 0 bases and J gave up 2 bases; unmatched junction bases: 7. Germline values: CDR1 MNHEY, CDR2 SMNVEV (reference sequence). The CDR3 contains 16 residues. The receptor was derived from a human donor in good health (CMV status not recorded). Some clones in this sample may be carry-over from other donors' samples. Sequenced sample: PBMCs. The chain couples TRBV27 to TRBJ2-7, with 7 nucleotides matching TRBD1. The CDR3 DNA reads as TGTGCCAGCAGTTTATCACCCGGGACAGCGGCCTACGAGCAGTACTTC. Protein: CASSLSPGTAAYEQYF.